These 18 T cell receptor beta chains came from one sample sequenced in a study of shared T cell receptors in the human thymus. Produced via immunoSEQ multiplex PCR; TCRdb's table is partial and in-frame only. This table holds hundreds of thousands of clones, more than 75% found once. The sample was also reused in another study, on human thymus T cells.

Sequencing was performed on thymocytes. The origin of the receptors is a boy younger than two with a congenital heart defect.

The chain couples TRBV29-1 to TRBJ1-1; 8 bases match TRBD1. CDR3 length: 18 residues. Germline assignment: CDR1 SQVTM and CDR2 ANQGSEA. V shed 7 bases, J shed 0 bases, and the junction held 19 bases outside the gene matches. The CDR3 nucleotides are TGCAGCGGGACTCCCGACAGGGGCCGGGGGAAATTGAACACTGAAGCTTTCTTT. The encoded protein is CSGTPDRGRGKLNTEAFF.

V usage is TRBV29-1 and J usage is TRBJ2-7; no clear D. This CDR3 has 14 amino acids. Trimming pared 4 bases from V and 2 bases from J, leaving 15 bases between. Germline V gene sequence: CDR1 SQVTM, CDR2 ANQGSEA. This CDR3 is CSVVWQHNPYEQYF. The CDR3 DNA is TGCAGCGTTGTTTGGCAACACAACCCCTACGAGCAGTACTTC.

The chain has TRBV29-1 and TRBJ2-1; D not certain. From germline, CDR1 is SQVTM and CDR2 ANQGSEA. The V end was cut by 1 base, the J end by 6 bases, with 7 bases between. CDR3 length: 12 amino acids. The CDR3 loop is CSVEGRSNEQFF. The CDR3 coding sequence is TGCAGCGTTGAAGGTCGGAGCAATGAGCAGTTCTTC.

The rearrangement joins TRBV7-3 to TRBJ2-1, with D perhaps TRBD2 (6 bases). Germline CDR1 SGHTA, CDR2 FQGTGA. There are 15 residues in the CDR3. V dropped 1 base and J dropped 4 bases, with 11 bases sitting between them. The CDR3: CASSLRRESYNEQFF. The CDR3 DNA reads TGTGCCAGCAGCTTAAGGCGGGAATCTTACAATGAGCAGTTCTTC.

The rearrangement links TRBV5-1 to TRBJ2-1; D ambiguous. The CDR3 is made up of 17 amino acids. Germline CDR1 and CDR2: SGHRS and YFSETQ. The V and J ends lost 0 bases and 0 bases respectively, with 13 bases between them. The CDR3 DNA follows: TGCGCCAGCAGCTTGGCTGCGTACGCTATCTCCTACAATGAGCAGTTCTTC. Translation: CASSLAAYAISYNEQFF.

This CDR3 is CAWSVEAGGPRDEQFF. In DNA, the CDR3 is TGTGCCTGGAGTGTTGAGGCGGGAGGGCCCAGGGATGAGCAGTTCTTC. The chain joins TRBV30 to TRBJ2-1; 9 nucleotides line up with TRBD2. V was clipped by 0 bases and J by 8 bases; unmatched bases: 11. This CDR3 region has 16 residues. Germline CDR1 GTSNPN, CDR2 SVGIG (reference sequence). Variable domain in full (rest from reference TRBV30 and TRBJ2-1): SQTIHQWPATLVQPVGSPLSLECTVEGTSNPNLYWYRQAAGRGLQLLFYSVGIGQISSEVPQNLSASRPQDRQFILSSKKLLLSDSGFYLCAWSVEAGGPRDEQFFGPGTRLTVL.

This chain links TRBV5-6 with TRBJ2-7; 9 nucleotides align to TRBD1. With 4 bases clipped from V and 0 bases from J, the junction kept 5 bases outside the gene matches. Germline V CDR1 and CDR2: SGHDT, YYEEEE. The CDR3 length is 15 residues. CDR3 residues: CASSRTGVDSYEQYF. The CDR3 nucleotides are TGTGCCAGCAGCCGGACAGGGGTCGACTCCTACGAGCAGTACTTC.

The J gene is TRBJ2-7, the V gene TRBV5-1; D might be TRBD2 (5 bases). There are 14 residues in the CDR3. Trimming shortened V by 7 bases and J by 6 bases, and 20 bases separated the two germline ends. Germline V lookup: CDR1 SGHRS, CDR2 YFSETQ. The CDR3: CASRPLAQMGEQYF. CDR3 nucleotide sequence: TGCGCCAGCCGCCCGCTAGCACAGATGGGCGAGCAGTACTTC.

CDR3 nucleotide sequence: TGTGCCAGCAGTCGGGATAGCACAGATACGCAGTATTTT. Translation gives CASSRDSTDTQYF. The chain has TRBV6-5 and TRBJ2-3; possible D gene TRBD2, 5 bases. Germline V gene lookup returns CDR1 MNHEY and CDR2 SVGAGI. This CDR3 region has 13 residues. V dropped 5 bases and J dropped 0 bases, with 6 bases sitting between them.

The chain combines TRBV4-3 with TRBJ1-1; D is uncertain. V gave up 0 bases and J gave up 0 bases, with 14 bases separating them. Germline assignment: CDR1 LGHNA and CDR2 YSLEER. The CDR3 length is 17 residues. CDR3 in DNA: TGCGCCAGCAGCCAAGATTGGAATCGGGGTTTGAACACTGAAGCTTTCTTT. This sequence encodes CASSQDWNRGLNTEAFF.

The rearrangement links TRBV5-4 to TRBJ2-1; TRBD2 matches at 9 bases. The V and J ends lost 4 bases and 5 bases, in that order; junction bases with no gene match: 10. CDR1 and CDR2 from the germline V gene are SGHNT and YYREEE (reference sequence). The CDR3 sequence is 16 residues long. This chain's CDR3 is CASSPTGLALNNEQFF. CDR3 DNA: TGTGCCAGCAGCCCTACAGGACTAGCGCTCAACAATGAGCAGTTCTTC.

This chain links TRBV30 with TRBJ2-5; TRBD2 is a possible D gene (6 bases). Germline CDR1 GTSNPN, CDR2 SVGIG (reference sequence). The germline V and J ends were trimmed by 4 bases and 4 bases, with 19 bases remaining between them. The CDR3 extends over 15 amino acids. The CDR3 sequence is CAWTRDSSGGETQYF. CDR3 nucleotides: TGTGCCTGGACCCGGGACTCCTCAGGCGGAGAGACCCAGTACTTC.

The chain recombines TRBV7-9 with TRBJ2-5; 12 bases match TRBD1. CDR3 length: 16 amino acids. CDR1 and CDR2 (germline): SEHNR, FQNEAQ (reference sequence). Trimming at V came to 4 bases and at J to 1 base, leaving 4 bases not matched to a gene. CDR3: CASSWRDRGLQETQYF. The DNA for the CDR3 is TGTGCCAGCAGCTGGCGGGACAGGGGGCTCCAAGAGACCCAGTACTTC.

This clone has just a few counts. The rearrangement joins TRBV7-9 to TRBJ2-7, with 8 bases lining up with TRBD1. Losses at the gene ends were 8 bases for V and 5 bases for J; bases not matched to a gene: 8. The CDR3 extends over 13 amino acids. CDR1 and CDR2 from the germline V gene are SEHNR and FQNEAQ (reference sequence). CDR3 sequence: CASWRTGTHEQYF. The CDR3 region has the DNA TGTGCCAGCTGGCGGACAGGGACCCACGAGCAGTACTTC.

J is TRBJ2-1 and V is TRBV10-3; D not resolved. The V end lost 2 bases, the J end lost 5 bases, and 7 bases lay between the germline ends. Germline V lookup: CDR1 ENHRY, CDR2 SYGVKD. This CDR3 is 13 amino acids long. The CDR3 DNA reads as TGTGCCATCAGTGAGGGAGTTGACAATGAGCAGTTCTTC. Translated: CAISEGVDNEQFF.

The chain uses TRBV2 and TRBJ1-3, with no clear D. The length of the CDR3 is 14 residues. The germline CDR1 and CDR2 sequences are SNHLY and FYNNEI. Trimming removed 4 bases at V and 1 base at J, with 8 bases between. CDR3 loop: CASSGGQSGNTIYF. The DNA of the CDR3 is TGTGCCAGCAGTGGCGGGCAGTCTGGAAACACCATATATTTT.

This clone was recorded once. This chain's CDR3 is CASSQDAPGLPGNTIYF. CDR3 nucleotides: TGCGCCAGCAGCCAAGATGCCCCGGGGTTACCTGGAAACACCATATATTTT. This rearrangement joins TRBV4-3 to TRBJ1-3; D gene ambiguous. The germline gives CDR1 LGHNA, CDR2 YSLEER. The CDR3 is 17 amino acids. V shed 0 bases and J shed 2 bases, with 14 bases lying between them.

The genes are TRBV4-2 and TRBJ2-7; tentatively, D is TRBD2 (6 bases). Germline-derived CDR1 and CDR2 are LGHNA and YNFKEQ. The CDR3 runs 15 residues. The V gene lost 0 bases and the J gene lost 2 bases, with 11 bases spanning the gap. The DNA for the CDR3 is TGTGCCAGCAGCCAAGATAGCGGAGCTGCCTACGAGCAGTACTTC. As protein: CASSQDSGAAYEQYF.